Presented here are 27 T cell receptor beta chains from one specimen sequenced in a study of cytomegalovirus exposure and HLA in healthy donors. Researchers ran the PCR with 60 Vbeta and 13 Jbeta primers. The protocol was immunoSEQ multiplex PCR, while the TCRdb copy is restricted to in-frame clones and leaves out a portion. The data show roughly 130,000 clones, 70% to 80% seen once. The sequenced sample was PBMCs. These receptors were obtained from a man between 18 and 35 years old in good health and CMV-seronegative.

The chain is built from TRBV5-5 and TRBJ1-2; a possible D gene is TRBD1 (5 bases). This CDR3 spans 14 amino acids. CDR1 and CDR2 (germline): SGHKS, YYEKEE (reference sequence). With 0 bases removed from V and 3 bases from J, the gap between germline ends came to 9 bases. Here the CDR3 DNA reads TGTGCCAGCAGCTTGGCCTGGGGGGACTATGGCTACACCTTC. Protein product: CASSLAWGDYGYTF.

A remark on this clone: A read error may account for a junction end that differs from germline. The rearrangement uses TRBV7-9 and TRBJ1-1; the D gene is possibly TRBD1 (6 bases). The CDR3 totals 18 residues. Germline CDR1 and CDR2: SEHNR and FQNEAQ (reference sequence). In DNA form, the CDR3 reads TGTTCCAGCAGCTTATTTATCGGGGGCGGGGGCTGGTACACTGAAGCTTTCTTT. Translating it yields CSSSLFIGGGGWYTEAFF.

This chain connects TRBV9 to TRBJ2-5; D not certain. Trimming stripped 1 base from V and 2 bases from J, with 12 bases between. Per germline, CDR1 SGDLS and CDR2 YYNGEE. This CDR3 has 15 amino acids. CDR3 nucleotide sequence: TGTGCCAGCAGCGTATCTCCCGCCCAGCAAGAGACCCAGTACTTC. It encodes CASSVSPAQQETQYF.

The rearrangement uses TRBV6-5 and TRBJ2-1; D possibly corresponds to TRBD1 (5 bases). Looked up from germline, CDR1 is MNHEY and CDR2 is SVGAGI. Trimming shortened V by 5 bases and J by 9 bases, and 11 bases separated the two germline ends. The CDR3 covers 12 residues. CDR3: CASSPGIGEQFF. DNA of the CDR3: TGTGCCAGCAGTCCAGGGATAGGTGAGCAGTTCTTC.

This clone was counted once. The rearrangement uses TRBV28 and TRBJ2-7; 7 nucleotides match TRBD2. CDR1 and CDR2 (germline): MDHEN, SYDVKM. The junction had 17 bases not matched to a gene; V was cut back by 2 bases and J by 4 bases. CDR3 size: 18 residues. The CDR3 nucleotides are TGTGCCAGCAGTTTAGGCTCTAGACTAGCTGGTTTGGGGTACGAGCAGTACTTC. Its protein product is CASSLGSRLAGLGYEQYF.

This clone showed up just once. CDR3 sequence reads: CASRFLPGSASGLSSVEQYV. DNA for the CDR3: TGTGCAAGTCGCTTCCTCCCGGGTTCAGCTAGCGGCTTAAGCTCGGTGGAGCAGTACGTC. The genes are TRBV12-2 and TRBJ2-7; the table's D call, TRBD2, was not checked against the DNA. TRBV12-2 is annotated as a pseudogene. This CDR3 is built from 20 residues.

In this sample, this clone turned up a few times. This chain joins TRBV6-5 and TRBJ1-2; D ambiguous. CDR3 length: 14 residues. V was cut by 0 bases and J by 4 bases, with 9 bases left in between. Looked up from germline, CDR1 is MNHEY and CDR2 is SVGAGI. The CDR3 DNA reads as TGTGCCAGCAGTTACTCGAGGGAATCCTATGGCTACACCTTC. This sequence encodes CASSYSRESYGYTF.

The chain carries TRBV18 and TRBJ2-5, with 12 bases matching TRBD2. The CDR3 is made up of 17 amino acids. The trim removed 3 bases at V and 5 bases at J, leaving 10 bases unmatched. Germline assignment: CDR1 KGHSH and CDR2 LQKENI. CDR3 bases: TGTGCCAGCTCACCGGAAACTAGCGGGAGGATTAGGGAGACCCAGTACTTC. Translation gives CASSPETSGRIRETQYF. Based on the CDR3 plus reference TRBV18 and TRBJ2-5, the full variable domain is NAGVMQNPRHLVRRRGQEARLRCSPMKGHSHVYWYRQLPEEGLKFMVYLQKENIIDESGMPKERFSAEFPKEGPSILRIQQVVRGDSAAYFCASSPETSGRIRETQYFGPGTRLLVL.

The sample holds a few counts of this clone. The chain uses TRBV6-5 and TRBJ1-1, with D tentatively TRBD1 (6 bases). The CDR3 runs to 11 residues. V shed 6 bases and J shed 10 bases, with 12 bases lying between them. The germline gives CDR1 MNHEY, CDR2 SVGAGI. The CDR3 is CASSQGQGAFF. Written as DNA, the CDR3 is TGTGCCAGCAGCCAGGGACAAGGAGCTTTCTTT.

V and J are TRBV4-3 and TRBJ2-3; the D gene is possibly TRBD2 (6 bases). The V end was cut by 4 bases, the J end by 3 bases, with 26 bases between. The CDR3 sequence is 19 residues long. From germline, CDR1 is LGHNA and CDR2 YSLEER. The CDR3 reads CASSLNPSVSLVRTDTQYF. CDR3 DNA sequence: TGCGCCAGCAGCCTAAATCCTAGCGTCTCGCTGGTTCGTACAGATACGCAGTATTTT.

The chain recombines TRBV18 with TRBJ2-5; possibly TRBD1 for D (6 bases). Germline loops: CDR1 KGHSH, CDR2 LQKENI. The length of the CDR3 is 15 residues. V lost 3 bases and J lost 5, with 16 bases in between. The chain's CDR3 is CASSPRDTPGETQYF. The CDR3 nucleotides are TGTGCCAGCTCACCCCGGGACACTCCAGGGGAGACCCAGTACTTC.

The chain is built from TRBV7-8 and TRBJ1-5, with D perhaps TRBD1 (6 bases). Looked up from germline, CDR1 is SGHVS and CDR2 is FQNEAQ. The V gene lost 4 bases and the J gene lost 5 bases, with 9 bases spanning the gap. The CDR3 has 13 amino acids. The CDR3 sequence: CASSYAGDQPQHF. The DNA for the CDR3 is TGTGCCAGCAGCTACGCAGGGGATCAGCCCCAGCATTTT. The full variable domain, with the rest looked up from reference TRBV7-8 and TRBJ1-5, is GAGVSQSPRYKVAKRGQDVALRCDPISGHVSLFWYQQALGQGPEFLTYFQNEAQLDKSGLPSDRFFAERPEGSVSTLKIQRTQQEDSAVYLCASSYAGDQPQHFGDGTRLSIL.

The chain couples TRBV15 to TRBJ1-6; 7 bases align to TRBD1. With V trimmed by 0 bases and J by 6 bases, 5 bases remained unmatched. From germline, CDR1 is LNHNV and CDR2 YYDKDF (reference sequence). CDR3 size: 16 residues. The CDR3: CATSRDRGAVNSPLHF. In DNA, the CDR3 is TGTGCCACCAGCAGAGACAGGGGGGCCGTTAATTCACCCCTCCACTTT.

The chain employs TRBV11-2 and TRBJ2-1; D may be TRBD1 (6 bases). Germline CDR1 and CDR2: SGHAT and FQNNGV. The CDR3 length is 15 residues. V was pared by 5 bases and J by 10 bases, with 21 bases between. The CDR3 sequence: CASSRTRTAMGEQFF. The CDR3 DNA is TGTGCCAGCAGCAGGACCCGGACAGCTATGGGGGAGCAGTTCTTC.

This chain connects TRBV28 to TRBJ1-1; no clear D. V was shortened by 5 bases and J by 1 base, with 20 bases between the two germline ends. Germline CDR1 and CDR2: MDHEN and SYDVKM. This CDR3 is 17 amino acids long. CDR3 in amino acids: CASSHTGLLHPNTEAFF. For the CDR3, the DNA is TGTGCCAGCAGTCATACCGGGTTACTACACCCGAACACTGAAGCTTTCTTT.

The V gene is TRBV11-2, the J gene TRBJ2-7, with TRBD1 matching 10 bases. With 3 bases clipped from V and 2 bases from J, the junction kept 1 base outside the gene matches. The CDR3 totals 14 residues. The germline CDR1 and CDR2 sequences are SGHAT and FQNNGV. The CDR3 loop reads CASSFGTGAYEQYV. In nucleotides, the CDR3 is TGTGCCAGCAGCTTCGGGACAGGGGCCTACGAGCAGTACGTC.

This clone turned up a few times. The chain carries TRBV5-6 and TRBJ2-3, with 8 positions matching TRBD2. Germline lookup yields CDR1 SGHDT and CDR2 YYEEEE. The CDR3 runs 14 residues. The V gene end was trimmed by 3 bases and the J gene end by 4 bases; junction bases not matched to a gene: 4. The CDR3 DNA reads TGTGCCAGCAGCTCGGAGACTAGCGCAGATACGCAGTATTTT. Residues: CASSSETSADTQYF. The variable domain in full, completed from reference TRBV5-6 and TRBJ2-3, reads DAGVTQSPTHLIKTRGQQVTLRCSPKSGHDTVSWYQQALGQGPQFIFQYYEEEERQRGNFPDRFSGHQFPNYSSELNVNALLLGDSALYLCASSSETSADTQYFGPGTRLTVL.

The chain uses TRBV18 and TRBJ2-1; TRBD2 agrees at 8 bases. The CDR3 covers 16 residues. Germline loops: CDR1 KGHSH, CDR2 LQKENI. The junction had 6 bases not matched to a gene; V was cut back by 3 bases and J by 2 bases. CDR3 sequence (DNA): TGTGCCAGCTCACCGGAGATAGCGGGGACCTACAATGAGCAGTTCTTC. It yields the protein CASSPEIAGTYNEQFF.

In this sample, this clone turned up a few times. The chain carries TRBV6-1 and TRBJ1-6, with no clear D. Trimming took off 4 bases at V and 13 bases at J, with 20 bases between the two ends. CDR3 length equals 15 residues. Germline CDR1 is MNHNS and CDR2 is SASEGT. The CDR3 sequence is CASSGPNLVAAPLHF. In DNA form, the CDR3 reads TGTGCCAGCAGTGGACCAAATCTAGTAGCCGCGCCCCTCCACTTT.

This rearrangement joins TRBV29-1 to TRBJ1-1; the match to TRBD1 covers 9 bases. Germline lookup yields CDR1 SQVTM and CDR2 ANQGSEA. With 5 bases clipped from V and 1 base from J, the junction kept 2 bases outside the gene matches. The CDR3 is made up of 13 amino acids. CDR3 amino acids: CSVSQGANTEAFF. The CDR3 DNA sequence: TGCAGCGTTTCACAGGGGGCGAACACTGAAGCTTTCTTT.

The chain recombines TRBV9 with TRBJ2-6; a weak D match, TRBD2 (5 bases). CDR1 SGDLS and CDR2 YYNGEE come from the germline V gene. The CDR3 runs 18 residues. Trimming stripped 4 bases from V and 0 bases from J, with 17 bases between. Here the CDR3 reads CASSPREIWDSGANVLTF. In nucleotides, the CDR3 is TGTGCCAGCAGCCCGAGGGAGATATGGGACTCTGGGGCCAACGTCCTGACTTTC. Together with reference TRBV9 and TRBJ2-6, the CDR3 gives the full variable domain: DSGVTQTPKHLITATGQRVTLRCSPRSGDLSVYWYQQSLDQGLQFLIQYYNGEERAKGNILERFSAQQFPDLHSELNLSSLELGDSALYFCASSPREIWDSGANVLTFGAGSRLTVL.

The chain carries TRBV18 and TRBJ2-2, with 7 bases identical to TRBD1. This CDR3 contains 16 residues. V was pared by 4 bases and J by 0 bases, with 5 bases of the junction left unmatched. Germline V CDR1 and CDR2: KGHSH, LQKENI. CDR3 bases: TGTGCCAGCTCACGCCAGGGGACAGCGAACACCGGGGAGCTGTTTTTT. It specifies CASSRQGTANTGELFF.

The chain has TRBV19 and TRBJ1-5; 7 bases are shared with TRBD1. The length of the CDR3 is 15 residues. Losses at the gene ends were 3 bases for V and 4 bases for J; bases not matched to a gene: 6. Germline V CDR1 and CDR2: LNHDA, SQIVND (reference sequence). The CDR3 is CASSILGQPNQPQHF. As DNA, the CDR3 is TGTGCCAGTAGTATTTTGGGACAGCCAAATCAGCCCCAGCATTTT.

The sample holds a few counts of this clone. The J gene is TRBJ1-1, the V gene TRBV10-1, with TRBD1 as a possible D gene (6 bases). V shed 6 bases and J shed 2 bases, with 10 bases lying between them. CDR3 length: 13 amino acids. Germline CDR1 reads WNHNN; CDR2 reads SYGVQD (reference sequence). This CDR3 is CASRAQGNTEAFF. Here the CDR3 DNA reads TGCGCCAGCAGGGCACAGGGAAACACTGAAGCTTTCTTT.

The chain carries TRBV11-1 and TRBJ1-2, with D possibly TRBD1 on 5 matching bases. CDR1 is SGHAT, CDR2 FQDESV, per germline (reference sequence). The CDR3 extends over 16 amino acids. The V end lost 2 bases, the J end lost 5 bases, and 18 bases lay between the germline ends. The CDR3, as DNA: TGTGCCAGCAGCTTAATACCCGACAGAGGTCTTTATGGCTACACCTTC. Translating it yields CASSLIPDRGLYGYTF. Using reference TRBV11-1 and TRBJ1-2 for the parts outside the CDR3, the full variable domain is EAEVAQSPRYKITEKSQAVAFWCDPISGHATLYWYRQILGQGPELLVQFQDESVVDDSQLPKDRFSAERLKGVDSTLKIQPAELGDSAMYLCASSLIPDRGLYGYTFGSGTRLTVV.

This chain connects TRBV7-2 to TRBJ1-2, with a possible D match to TRBD1 (6 bases). CDR1 SGHTA and CDR2 FQGNSA come from the germline V gene. The ends were cut back, 5 bases at V and 6 bases at J, with 16 bases in the middle. This CDR3 is 14 amino acids long. CDR3 in amino acids: CASSLVSGADGYTF. Here the CDR3 DNA reads TGTGCCAGCAGCCTAGTGTCAGGGGCAGATGGCTACACCTTC.

This rearrangement joins TRBV5-6 to TRBJ2-1, with D maybe TRBD1 (6 bases). CDR3 length equals 15 residues. V was pared by 2 bases and J by 5 bases, with 14 bases between. Per germline, CDR1 SGHDT and CDR2 YYEEEE. The CDR3 loop reads CASSLTPTGNNEQFF. In nucleotides, the CDR3 is TGTGCCAGCAGCTTAACCCCGACAGGAAACAATGAGCAGTTCTTC. The whole variable domain, filled in from reference TRBV5-6 and TRBJ2-1, reads DAGVTQSPTHLIKTRGQQVTLRCSPKSGHDTVSWYQQALGQGPQFIFQYYEEEERQRGNFPDRFSGHQFPNYSSELNVNALLLGDSALYLCASSLTPTGNNEQFFGPGTRLTVL.